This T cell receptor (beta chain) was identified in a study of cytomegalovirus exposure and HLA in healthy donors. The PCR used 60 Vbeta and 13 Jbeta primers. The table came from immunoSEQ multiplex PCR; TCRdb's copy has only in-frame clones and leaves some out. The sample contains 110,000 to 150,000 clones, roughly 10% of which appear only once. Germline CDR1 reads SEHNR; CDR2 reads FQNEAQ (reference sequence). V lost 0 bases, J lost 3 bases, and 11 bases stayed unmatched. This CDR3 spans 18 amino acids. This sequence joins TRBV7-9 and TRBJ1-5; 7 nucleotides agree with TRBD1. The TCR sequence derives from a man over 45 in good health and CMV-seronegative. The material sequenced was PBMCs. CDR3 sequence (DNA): TGTGCCAGCAGCTTAGCCTTGGGTTCAACAGGGGTCAATCAGCCCCAGCATTTT. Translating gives CASSLALGSTGVNQPQHF.